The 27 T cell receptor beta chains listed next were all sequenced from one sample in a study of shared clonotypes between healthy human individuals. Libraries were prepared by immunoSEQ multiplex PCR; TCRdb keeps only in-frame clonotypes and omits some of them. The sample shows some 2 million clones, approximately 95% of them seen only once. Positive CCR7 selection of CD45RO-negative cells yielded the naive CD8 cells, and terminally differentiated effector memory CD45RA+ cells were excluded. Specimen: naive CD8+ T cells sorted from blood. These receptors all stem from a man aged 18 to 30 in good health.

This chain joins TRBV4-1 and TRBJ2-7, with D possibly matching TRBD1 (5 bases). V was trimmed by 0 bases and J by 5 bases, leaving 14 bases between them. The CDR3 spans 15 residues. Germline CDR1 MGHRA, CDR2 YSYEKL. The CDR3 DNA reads TGCGCCAGCAGCCAAGATGGCGCAGGGCGCGACGAGCAGTACTTC. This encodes CASSQDGAGRDEQYF.

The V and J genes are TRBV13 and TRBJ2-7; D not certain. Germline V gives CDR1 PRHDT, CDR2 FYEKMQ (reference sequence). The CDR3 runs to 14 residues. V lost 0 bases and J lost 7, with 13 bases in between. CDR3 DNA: TGTGCCAGCAGCTTAGGCAGACACCTCGAAGAGCAGTACTTC. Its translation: CASSLGRHLEEQYF.

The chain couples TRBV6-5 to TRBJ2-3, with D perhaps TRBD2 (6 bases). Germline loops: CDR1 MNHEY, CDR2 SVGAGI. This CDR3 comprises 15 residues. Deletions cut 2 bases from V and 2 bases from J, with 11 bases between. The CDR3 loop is CASSYGGAFTDTQYF. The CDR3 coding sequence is TGTGCCAGCAGTTACGGCGGGGCGTTCACAGATACGCAGTATTTT.

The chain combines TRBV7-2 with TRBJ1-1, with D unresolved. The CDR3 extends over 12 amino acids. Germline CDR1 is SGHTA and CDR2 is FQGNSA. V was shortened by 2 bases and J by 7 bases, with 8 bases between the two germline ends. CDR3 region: CASSLSSSEAFF. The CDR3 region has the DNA TGTGCCAGCAGCTTATCCAGCAGTGAAGCTTTCTTT.

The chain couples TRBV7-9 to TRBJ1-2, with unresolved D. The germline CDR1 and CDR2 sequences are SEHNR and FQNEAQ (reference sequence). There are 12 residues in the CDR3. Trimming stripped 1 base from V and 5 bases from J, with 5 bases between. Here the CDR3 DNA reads TGTGCCAGCAGCTTAGAAGAATATGGCTACACCTTC. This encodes CASSLEEYGYTF.

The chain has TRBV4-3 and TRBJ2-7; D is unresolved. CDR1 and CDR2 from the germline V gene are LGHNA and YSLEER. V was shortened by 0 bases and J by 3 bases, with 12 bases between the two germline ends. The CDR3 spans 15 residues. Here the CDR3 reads CASSQETELIYEQYF. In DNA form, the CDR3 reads TGCGCCAGCAGCCAAGAAACAGAACTTATCTACGAGCAGTACTTC.

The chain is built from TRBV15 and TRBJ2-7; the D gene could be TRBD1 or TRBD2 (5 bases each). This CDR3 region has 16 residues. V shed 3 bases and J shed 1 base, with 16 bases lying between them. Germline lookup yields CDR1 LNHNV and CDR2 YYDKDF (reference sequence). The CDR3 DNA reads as TGTGCCACCAGCAGCCCCAGGTTGGGGGAATCCTACGAGCAGTACTTC. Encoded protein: CATSSPRLGESYEQYF.

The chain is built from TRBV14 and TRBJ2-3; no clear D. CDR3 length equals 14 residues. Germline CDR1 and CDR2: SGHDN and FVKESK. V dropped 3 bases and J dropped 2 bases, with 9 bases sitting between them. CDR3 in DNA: TGTGCCAGCAGCCAGTTGGCCTACACAGATACGCAGTATTTT. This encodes CASSQLAYTDTQYF.

CDR3 bases: TGTGCCTCTACCCTAGAGGCTAGTCGAGCTAGCACAGATACGCAGTATTTT. As protein: CASTLEASRASTDTQYF. V and J are TRBV27 and TRBJ2-3, with no clear D. V was clipped by 11 bases and J by 0 bases, with 24 bases between them. The CDR3 extends over 17 amino acids. The germline gives CDR1 MNHEY, CDR2 SMNVEV (reference sequence).

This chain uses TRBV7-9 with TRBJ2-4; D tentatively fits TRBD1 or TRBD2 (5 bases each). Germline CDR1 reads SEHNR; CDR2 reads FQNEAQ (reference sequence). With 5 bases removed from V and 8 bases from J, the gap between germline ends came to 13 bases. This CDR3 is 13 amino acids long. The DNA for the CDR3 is TGTGCCAGCAGCCCCTGGGACCGAGACATTCAGTACTTC. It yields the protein CASSPWDRDIQYF.

CDR3 sequence: CASSQEGRGGSEQFF. The CDR3, as DNA: TGCGCCAGCAGCCAAGAAGGAAGGGGCGGCTCAGAGCAGTTCTTC. This chain links TRBV4-1 with TRBJ2-1, with a weak D call TRBD1 (5 bases). With 0 bases removed from V and 10 bases from J, the gap between germline ends came to 16 bases. The germline CDR1 and CDR2 sequences are MGHRA and YSYEKL. This CDR3 has 15 residues.

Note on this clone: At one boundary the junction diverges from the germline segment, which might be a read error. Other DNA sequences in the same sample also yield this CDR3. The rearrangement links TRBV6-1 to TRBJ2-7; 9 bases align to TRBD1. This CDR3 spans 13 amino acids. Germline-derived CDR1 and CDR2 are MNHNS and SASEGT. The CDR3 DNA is TGTGCCAGCAGTAGCACAGGGGGCTACGAACAGTACTTC. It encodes CASSSTGGYEQYF.

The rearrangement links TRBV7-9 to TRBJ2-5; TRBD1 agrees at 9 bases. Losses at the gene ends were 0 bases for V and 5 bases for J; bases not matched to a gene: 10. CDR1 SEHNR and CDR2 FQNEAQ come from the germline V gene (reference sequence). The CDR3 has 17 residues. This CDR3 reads CASSLAFGQGPAETQYF. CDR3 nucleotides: TGTGCCAGCAGCTTAGCTTTCGGACAGGGGCCGGCGGAGACCCAGTACTTC.

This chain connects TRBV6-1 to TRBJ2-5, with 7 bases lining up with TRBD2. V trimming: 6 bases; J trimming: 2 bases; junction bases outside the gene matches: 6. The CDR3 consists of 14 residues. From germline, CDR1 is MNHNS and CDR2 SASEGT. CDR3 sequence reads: CASRDLAVQETQYF. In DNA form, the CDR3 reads TGTGCCAGCAGGGACCTAGCGGTTCAAGAGACCCAGTACTTC.

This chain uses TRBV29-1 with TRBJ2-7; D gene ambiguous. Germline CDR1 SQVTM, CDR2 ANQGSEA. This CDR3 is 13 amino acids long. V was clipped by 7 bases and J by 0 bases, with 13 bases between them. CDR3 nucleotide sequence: TGCAGCGCCATAAACACCCTCTCCTACGAGCAGTACTTC. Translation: CSAINTLSYEQYF.

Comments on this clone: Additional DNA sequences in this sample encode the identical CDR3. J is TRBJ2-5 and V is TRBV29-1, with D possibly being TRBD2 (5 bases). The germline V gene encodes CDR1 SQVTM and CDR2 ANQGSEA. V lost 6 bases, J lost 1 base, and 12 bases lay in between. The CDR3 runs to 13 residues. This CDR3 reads CSVEDGLQETQYF. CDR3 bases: TGCAGCGTGGAGGACGGGCTCCAAGAGACCCAGTACTTC.

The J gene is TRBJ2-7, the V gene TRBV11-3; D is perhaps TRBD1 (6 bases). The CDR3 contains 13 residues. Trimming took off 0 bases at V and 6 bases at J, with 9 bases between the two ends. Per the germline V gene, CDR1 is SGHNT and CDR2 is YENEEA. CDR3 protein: CASSLDPRGEQYF. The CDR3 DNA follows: TGTGCCAGCAGCTTAGATCCCAGGGGCGAGCAGTACTTC.

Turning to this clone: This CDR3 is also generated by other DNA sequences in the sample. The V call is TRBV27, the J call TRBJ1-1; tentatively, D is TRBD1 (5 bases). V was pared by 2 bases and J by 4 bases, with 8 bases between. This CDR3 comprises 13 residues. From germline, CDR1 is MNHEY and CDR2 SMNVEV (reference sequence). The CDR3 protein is CASSLQGSTEAFF. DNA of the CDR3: TGTGCCAGCAGTTTACAGGGTTCCACTGAAGCTTTCTTT.

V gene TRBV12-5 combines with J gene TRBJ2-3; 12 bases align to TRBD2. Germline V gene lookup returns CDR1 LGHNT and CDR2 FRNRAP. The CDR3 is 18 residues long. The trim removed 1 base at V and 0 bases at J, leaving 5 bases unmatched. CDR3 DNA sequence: TGTGCTAGTGGTTTGGCAAGGGGACTAGCGGGCAGCACAGATACGCAGTATTTT. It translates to CASGLARGLAGSTDTQYF.

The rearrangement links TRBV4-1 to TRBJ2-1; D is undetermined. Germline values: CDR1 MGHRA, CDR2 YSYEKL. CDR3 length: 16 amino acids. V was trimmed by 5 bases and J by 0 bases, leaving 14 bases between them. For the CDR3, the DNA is TGCGCCAGCAGCTCCGGTCCGTCGGGCTCCTACAATGAGCAGTTCTTC. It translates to CASSSGPSGSYNEQFF.

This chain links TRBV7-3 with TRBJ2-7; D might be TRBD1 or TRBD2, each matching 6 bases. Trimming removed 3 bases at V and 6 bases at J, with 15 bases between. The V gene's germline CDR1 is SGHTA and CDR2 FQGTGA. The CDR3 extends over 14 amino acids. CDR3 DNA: TGTGCCAGCAGCTTGAACCCATCGGGGGCCGAGCAGTACTTC. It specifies CASSLNPSGAEQYF.

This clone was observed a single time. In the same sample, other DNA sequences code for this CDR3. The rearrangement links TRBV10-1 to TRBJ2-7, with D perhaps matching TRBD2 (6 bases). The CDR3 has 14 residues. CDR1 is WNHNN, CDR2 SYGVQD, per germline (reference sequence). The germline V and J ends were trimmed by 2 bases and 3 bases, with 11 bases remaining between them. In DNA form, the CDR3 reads TGCGCCAGCAGTGAGGCGGGGACTCTCTACGAGCAGTACTTC. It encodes CASSEAGTLYEQYF.

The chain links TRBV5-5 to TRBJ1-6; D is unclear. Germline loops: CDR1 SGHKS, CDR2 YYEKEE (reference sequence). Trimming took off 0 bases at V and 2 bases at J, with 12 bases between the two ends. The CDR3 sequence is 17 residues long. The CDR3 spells CASSLVRTRAYNSPLHF. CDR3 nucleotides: TGTGCCAGCAGCTTGGTCCGGACTCGTGCCTATAATTCACCCCTCCACTTT.

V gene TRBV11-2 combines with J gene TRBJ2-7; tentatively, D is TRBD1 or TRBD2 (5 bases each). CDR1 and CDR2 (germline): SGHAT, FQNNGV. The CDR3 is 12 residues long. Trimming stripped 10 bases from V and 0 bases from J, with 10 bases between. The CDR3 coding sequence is TGTGCCACCGGGGCCGTCTCCTACGAGCAGTACTTC. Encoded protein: CATGAVSYEQYF.

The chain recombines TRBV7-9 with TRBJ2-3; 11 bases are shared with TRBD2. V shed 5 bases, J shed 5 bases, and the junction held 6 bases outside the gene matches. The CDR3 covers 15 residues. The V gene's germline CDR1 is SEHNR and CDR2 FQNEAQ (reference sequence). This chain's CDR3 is CASSPTGTSGDTQYF. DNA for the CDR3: TGTGCCAGCAGCCCAACCGGGACTAGCGGAGATACGCAGTATTTT.

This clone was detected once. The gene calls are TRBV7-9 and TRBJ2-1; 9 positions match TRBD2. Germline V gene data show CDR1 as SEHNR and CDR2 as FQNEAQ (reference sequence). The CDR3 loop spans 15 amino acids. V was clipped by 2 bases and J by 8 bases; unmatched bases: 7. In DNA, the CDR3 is TGTGCCAGCAGCTTACTAGCGGGAAGGTCTGATGAGCAGTTCTTC. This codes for CASSLLAGRSDEQFF.

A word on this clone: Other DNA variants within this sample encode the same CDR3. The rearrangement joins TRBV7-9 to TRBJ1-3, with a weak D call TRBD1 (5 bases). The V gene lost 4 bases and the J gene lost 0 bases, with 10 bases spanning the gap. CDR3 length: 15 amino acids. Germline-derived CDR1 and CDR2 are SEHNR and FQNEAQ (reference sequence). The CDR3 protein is CASSSRQNSGNTIYF. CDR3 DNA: TGTGCCAGCAGCTCCCGACAGAACTCTGGAAACACCATATATTTT.